This T cell receptor beta chain was recorded in a study of vaccination and CD4 T cells after COVID-19. Study context: Four females and six males made up the convalescents, with two Hispanic.

The CDR3 runs to 15 residues. Trimming stripped 1 base from V and 3 bases from J, with 12 bases between. Germline CDR1 is SGHVS and CDR2 is FNYEAQ. Stated treatment: roughly 10-day PBMC culture with coronavirus spike peptide pools or control peptides (ViraFEST assay). Note on this clonotype: Its specificity is unknown.

Cultured CD4+ T cell DNA underwent sequencing with the Oncomine TCR Beta short-read assay. One entry per CDR3 protein, called by TCRdb with MiXCR from the PCR reads. The repertoire includes some 25,000 distinct CDR3 sequences, about 40% of them detected once, and roughly a tenth sits in the top ten. Regarding the study as a whole: Within the convalescent patients, spike mono-reactivity was found in 304 of 307 vaccine-specific clones.

Sequences were obtained from CD4+ T cells from blood, cultured in vitro. The genes are TRBV7-6 and TRBJ2-5, with D maybe TRBD1 (5 bases). This clonotype originated in a human donor who had recovered from COVID-19. The CDR3, as DNA: TGTGCCAGCAGCTTAGGGTCAGGGCCTGAAGAGACCCAGTACTTC. Residues: CASSLGSGPEETQYF. The full variable domain, rest sourced from reference TRBV7-6 and TRBJ2-5, is GAGVSQSPRYKVTKRGQDVALRCDPISGHVSLYWYRQALGQGPEFLTYFNYEAQQDKSGLPNDRFSAERPEGSISTLTIQRTEQRDSAMYRCASSLGSGPEETQYFGPGTRLLVL.